The next 8 T cell receptor beta chains were all read from a single sample in a study of CD8+ T cells in alopecia areata. This sample's treatment: oral pan-JAK inhibitor, 5-10 mg twice daily. Extraction and reverse transcription of RNA yielded cDNA as the sequencing template. Generated by immunoSEQ multiplex PCR, the TCRdb table keeps only in-frame clones and is missing some. Of under 200,000 clones listed, less than 70% are singletons. The sequencing here drew on CD4+ T cells sorted from blood, taken at week 24, from a patient treated with tofacitinib. Receptor source: a human donor with alopecia areata.

In DNA form, the CDR3 reads TGTGCCTGGGACAGGGGAGGAAACATTCAGTACTTC. Protein: CAWDRGGNIQYF. This chain connects TRBV30 to TRBJ2-4; 8 nucleotides agree with TRBD1. V dropped 5 bases and J dropped 6; count of bases not matched to a gene: 3. The V gene's germline CDR1 is GTSNPN and CDR2 SVGIG (reference sequence). The CDR3 runs 12 residues.

The chain carries TRBV7-9 and TRBJ2-6; 7 bases match TRBD1. Germline loops: CDR1 SEHNR, CDR2 FQNEAQ (reference sequence). The CDR3 is 17 residues long. V gave up 5 bases and J gave up 0 bases; unmatched junction bases: 7. As DNA, the CDR3 is TGTGCCAGCAGCCCGACAGGGAGCTACTCTGGGGCCAACGTCCTGACTTTC. It specifies CASSPTGSYSGANVLTF.

The chain couples TRBV10-3 to TRBJ2-3, with TRBD2 matching over 15 bases. The V and J ends lost 4 bases and 3 bases, in that order; junction bases with no gene match: 5. This CDR3 has 17 amino acids. Germline loops: CDR1 ENHRY, CDR2 SYGVKD. The CDR3 sequence is CAISGGTSGGTTDTQYF. The CDR3 DNA reads TGTGCCATCAGTGGAGGGACTAGCGGGGGGACGACAGATACGCAGTATTTT.

The chain links TRBV19 to TRBJ1-2; no clear D gene. Trimming removed 5 bases at V and 4 bases at J, with 11 bases between. The CDR3 covers 13 residues. Per germline, CDR1 LNHDA and CDR2 SQIVND (reference sequence). The CDR3 loop is CASSPAVFYGYTF. As DNA, the CDR3 is TGTGCCAGTAGTCCGGCTGTCTTCTATGGCTACACCTTC.

The CDR3 loop reads CASSWSVNEKLFF. The CDR3 DNA reads as TGTGCCAGCAGTTGGTCGGTAAATGAAAAACTGTTTTTT. The rearrangement links TRBV27 to TRBJ1-4; D gene ambiguous. V dropped 4 bases and J dropped 5 bases, with 8 bases sitting between them. This CDR3 contains 13 residues. CDR1 is MNHEY, CDR2 SMNVEV, per germline (reference sequence).

This chain links TRBV25-1 with TRBJ1-2; D remains unclear. Trimming took off 1 base at V and 8 bases at J, with 8 bases between the two ends. This CDR3 is 12 amino acids long. Germline CDR1 and CDR2: MGHDK and SYGVNS. CDR3 in DNA: TGTGCCAGCAGTGAATTGGCGTCCGGCTACACCTTC. Its translation: CASSELASGYTF.

The chain is built from TRBV5-1 and TRBJ2-3; TRBD1 aligns across 12 bases. The V and J ends lost 5 bases and 5 bases, in that order; junction bases with no gene match: 6. Germline values: CDR1 SGHRS, CDR2 YFSETQ. The CDR3 loop spans 15 amino acids. The CDR3 DNA follows: TGCGCCAGCAGAACGGGACAGGGGGCGCAAGATACGCAGTATTTT. Protein product: CASRTGQGAQDTQYF.

The genes are TRBV7-9 and TRBJ2-3; D not certain. V lost 5 bases and J lost 3, with 21 bases in between. CDR1 is SEHNR, CDR2 FQNEAQ, per germline (reference sequence). The CDR3 spans 17 residues. The CDR3: CASSPWLDSGLTDTQYF. The CDR3 coding sequence is TGTGCCAGCAGCCCTTGGTTGGATTCTGGCCTGACAGATACGCAGTATTTT.